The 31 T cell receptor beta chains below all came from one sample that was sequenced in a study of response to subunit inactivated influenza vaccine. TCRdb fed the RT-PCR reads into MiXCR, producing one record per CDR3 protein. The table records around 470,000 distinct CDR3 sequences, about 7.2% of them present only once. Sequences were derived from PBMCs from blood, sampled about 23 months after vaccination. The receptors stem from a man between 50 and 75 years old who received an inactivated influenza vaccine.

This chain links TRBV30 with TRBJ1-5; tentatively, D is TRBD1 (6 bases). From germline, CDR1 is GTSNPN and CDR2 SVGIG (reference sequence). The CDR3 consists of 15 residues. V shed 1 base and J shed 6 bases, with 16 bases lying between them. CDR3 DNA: TGTGCCTGGAGTGCAGGACTCGGGGGCGGTCAGCCCCAGCATTTT. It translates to CAWSAGLGGGQPQHF.

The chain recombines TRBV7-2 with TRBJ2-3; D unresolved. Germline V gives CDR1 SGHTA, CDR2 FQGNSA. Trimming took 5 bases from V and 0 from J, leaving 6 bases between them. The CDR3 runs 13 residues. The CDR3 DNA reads TGTGCCAGCAGCGAGGTGAGCACAGATACGCAGTATTTT. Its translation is CASSEVSTDTQYF. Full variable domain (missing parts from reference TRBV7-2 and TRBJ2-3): GAGVSQSPSNKVTEKGKDVELRCDPISGHTALYWYRQSLGQGLEFLIYFQGNSAPDKSGLPSDRFSAERTGGSVSTLTIQRTQQEDSAVYLCASSEVSTDTQYFGPGTRLTVL.

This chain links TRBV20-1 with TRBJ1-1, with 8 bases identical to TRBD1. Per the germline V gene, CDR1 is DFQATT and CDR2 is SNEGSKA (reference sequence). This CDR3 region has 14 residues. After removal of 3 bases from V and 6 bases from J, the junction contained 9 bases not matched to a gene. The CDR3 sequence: CSASSPDRGAEAFF. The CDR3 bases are TGCAGTGCTAGTTCCCCAGACAGGGGCGCTGAAGCTTTCTTT.

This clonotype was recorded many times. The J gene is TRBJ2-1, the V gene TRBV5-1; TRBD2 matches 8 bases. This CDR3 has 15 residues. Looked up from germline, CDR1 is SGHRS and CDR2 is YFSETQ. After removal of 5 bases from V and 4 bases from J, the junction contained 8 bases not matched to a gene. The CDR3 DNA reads TGCGCCAGCAGGGGCCTACTAGCGGCTTACAATGAGCAGTTCTTC. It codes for CASRGLLAAYNEQFF.

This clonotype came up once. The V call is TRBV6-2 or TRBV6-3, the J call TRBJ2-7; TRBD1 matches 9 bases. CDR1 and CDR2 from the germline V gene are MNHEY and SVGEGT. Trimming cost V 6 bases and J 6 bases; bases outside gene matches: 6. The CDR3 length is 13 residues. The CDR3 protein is CASRTGTGTEQYF. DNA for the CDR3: TGTGCCAGCAGAACCGGGACAGGGACCGAGCAGTACTTC.

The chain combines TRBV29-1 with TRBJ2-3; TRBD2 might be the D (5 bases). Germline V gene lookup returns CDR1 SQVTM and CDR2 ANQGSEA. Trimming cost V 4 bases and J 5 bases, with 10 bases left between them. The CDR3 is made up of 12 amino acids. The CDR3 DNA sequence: TGCAGCGTTGGAGGGCCCGGAGATACGCAGTATTTT. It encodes CSVGGPGDTQYF.

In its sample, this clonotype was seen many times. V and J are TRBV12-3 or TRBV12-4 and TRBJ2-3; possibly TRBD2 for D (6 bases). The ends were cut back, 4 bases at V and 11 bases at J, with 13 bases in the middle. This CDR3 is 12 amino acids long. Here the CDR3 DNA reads TGTGCCAGCAGTTCACCGGGACTCCTGCAGTATTTT. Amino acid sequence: CASSSPGLLQYF.

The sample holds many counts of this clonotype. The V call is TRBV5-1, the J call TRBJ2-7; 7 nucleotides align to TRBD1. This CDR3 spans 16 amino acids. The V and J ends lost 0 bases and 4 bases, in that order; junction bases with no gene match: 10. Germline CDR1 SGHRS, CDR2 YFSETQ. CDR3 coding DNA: TGCGCCAGCAGCTTGGCCCCCGGGACAGATTCTTACGAGCAGTACTTC. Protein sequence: CASSLAPGTDSYEQYF.

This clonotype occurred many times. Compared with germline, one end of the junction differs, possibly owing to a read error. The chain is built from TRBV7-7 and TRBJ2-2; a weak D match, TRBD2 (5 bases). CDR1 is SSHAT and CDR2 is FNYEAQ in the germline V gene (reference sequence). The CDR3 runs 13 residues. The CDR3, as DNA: TGTGCTAGCAGCTTTCAGCGGACCGGGGAGCTGTTTTTT. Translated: CASSFQRTGELFF.

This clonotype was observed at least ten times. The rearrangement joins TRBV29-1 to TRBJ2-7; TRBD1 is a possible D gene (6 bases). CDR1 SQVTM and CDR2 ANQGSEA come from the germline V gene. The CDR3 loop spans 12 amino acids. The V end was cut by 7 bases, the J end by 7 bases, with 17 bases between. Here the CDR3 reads CSATTGPLEQYF. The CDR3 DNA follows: TGCAGCGCTACGACAGGTCCTTTAGAGCAGTACTTC.

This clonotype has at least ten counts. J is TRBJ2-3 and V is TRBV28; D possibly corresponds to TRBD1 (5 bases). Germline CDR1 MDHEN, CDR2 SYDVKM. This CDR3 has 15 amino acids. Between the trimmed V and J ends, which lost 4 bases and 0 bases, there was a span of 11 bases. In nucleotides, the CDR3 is TGTGCCAGCAGTTCCCAGACAGTTAGCACAGATACGCAGTATTTT. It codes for CASSSQTVSTDTQYF. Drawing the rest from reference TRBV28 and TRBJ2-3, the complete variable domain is DVKVTQSSRYLVKRTGEKVFLECVQDMDHENMFWYRQDPGLGLRLIYFSYDVKMKEKGDIPEGYSVSREKKERFSLILESASTNQTSMYLCASSSQTVSTDTQYFGPGTRLTVL.

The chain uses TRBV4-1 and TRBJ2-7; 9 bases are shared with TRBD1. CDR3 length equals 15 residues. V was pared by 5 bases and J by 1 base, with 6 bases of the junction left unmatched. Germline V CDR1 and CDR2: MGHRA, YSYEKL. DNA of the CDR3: TGCGCCAGCAGCATCGCCGGGACAGGGTCCTACGAGCAGTACTTC. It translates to CASSIAGTGSYEQYF.

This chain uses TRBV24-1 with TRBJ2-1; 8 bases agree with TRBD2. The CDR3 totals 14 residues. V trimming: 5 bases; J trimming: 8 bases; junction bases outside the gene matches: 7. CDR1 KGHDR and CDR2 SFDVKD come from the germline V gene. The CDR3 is CATSGRGRKDEQFF. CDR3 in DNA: TGTGCCACCAGTGGTCGCGGGAGGAAAGATGAGCAGTTCTTC.

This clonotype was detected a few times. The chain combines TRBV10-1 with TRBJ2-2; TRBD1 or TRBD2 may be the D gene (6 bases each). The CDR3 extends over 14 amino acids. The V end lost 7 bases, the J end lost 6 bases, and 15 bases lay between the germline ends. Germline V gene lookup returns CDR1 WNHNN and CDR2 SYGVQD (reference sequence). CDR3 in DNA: TGCGCCAGCAAGGAGGGGGAGTTGGCCGGGGAGCTGTTTTTT. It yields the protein CASKEGELAGELFF.

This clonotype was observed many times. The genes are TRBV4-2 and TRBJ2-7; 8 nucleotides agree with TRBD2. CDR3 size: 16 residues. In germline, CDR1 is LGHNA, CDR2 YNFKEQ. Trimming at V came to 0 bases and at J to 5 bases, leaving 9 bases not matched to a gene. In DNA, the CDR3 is TGTGCCAGCAGCCAAGATCTAGTAGCGGGACCCCACGAGCAGTACTTC. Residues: CASSQDLVAGPHEQYF.

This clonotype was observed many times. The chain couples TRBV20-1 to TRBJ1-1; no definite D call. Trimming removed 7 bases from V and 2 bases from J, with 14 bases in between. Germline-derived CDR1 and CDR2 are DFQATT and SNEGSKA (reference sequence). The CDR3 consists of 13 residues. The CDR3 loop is CSVTGSLNTEAFF. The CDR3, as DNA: TGCAGTGTTACGGGATCCCTTAACACTGAAGCTTTCTTT.

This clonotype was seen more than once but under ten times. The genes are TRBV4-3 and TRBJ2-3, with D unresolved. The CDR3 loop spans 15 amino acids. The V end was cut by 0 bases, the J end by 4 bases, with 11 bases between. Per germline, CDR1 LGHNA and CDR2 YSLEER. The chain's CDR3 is CASSQDRAYADTQYF. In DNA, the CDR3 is TGCGCCAGCAGCCAAGATAGGGCCTACGCAGATACGCAGTATTTT.

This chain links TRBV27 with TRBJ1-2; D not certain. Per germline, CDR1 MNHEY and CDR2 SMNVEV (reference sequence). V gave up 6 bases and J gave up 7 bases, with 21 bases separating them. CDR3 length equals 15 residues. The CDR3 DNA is TGTGCCAGCAGCCGAAAGCCGAACGACAAGGCTGGCTACACCTTC. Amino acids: CASSRKPNDKAGYTF.

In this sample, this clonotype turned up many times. This chain's CDR3 is CASSLARNSYEQYF. The CDR3 DNA sequence: TGTGCCAGCAGCTTAGCCCGCAACTCCTACGAGCAGTACTTC. The chain combines TRBV7-2 with TRBJ2-7; D unresolved. The CDR3 covers 14 residues. V was pared by 0 bases and J by 0 bases, with 6 bases between. Germline loops: CDR1 SGHTA, CDR2 FQGNSA.

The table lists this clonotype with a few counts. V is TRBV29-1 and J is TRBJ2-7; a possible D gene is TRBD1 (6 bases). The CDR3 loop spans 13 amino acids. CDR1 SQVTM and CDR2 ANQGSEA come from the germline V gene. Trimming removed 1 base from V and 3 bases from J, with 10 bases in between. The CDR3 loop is CSVEVQGHYEQYF. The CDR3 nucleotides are TGCAGCGTTGAAGTACAGGGCCACTACGAGCAGTACTTC.

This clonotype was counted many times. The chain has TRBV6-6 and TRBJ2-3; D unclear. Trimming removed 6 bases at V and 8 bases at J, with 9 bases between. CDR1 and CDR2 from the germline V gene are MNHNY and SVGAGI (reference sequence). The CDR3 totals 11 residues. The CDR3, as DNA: TGTGCCAGCAGGTCTGGTGCTACGCAGTATTTT. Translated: CASRSGATQYF.

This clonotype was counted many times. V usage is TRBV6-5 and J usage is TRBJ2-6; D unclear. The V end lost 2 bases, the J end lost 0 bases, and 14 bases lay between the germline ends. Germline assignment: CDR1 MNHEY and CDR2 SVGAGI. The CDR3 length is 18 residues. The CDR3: CASSYGGELSSGANVLTF. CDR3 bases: TGTGCCAGCAGTTACGGCGGAGAGCTAAGCTCTGGGGCCAACGTCCTGACTTTC.

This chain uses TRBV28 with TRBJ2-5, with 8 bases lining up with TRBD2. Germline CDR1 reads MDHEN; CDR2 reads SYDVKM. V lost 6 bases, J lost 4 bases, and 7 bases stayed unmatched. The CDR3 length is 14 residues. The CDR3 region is CASSKAGVVETQYF. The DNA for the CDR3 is TGTGCCAGCAGCAAAGCGGGAGTAGTAGAGACCCAGTACTTC.

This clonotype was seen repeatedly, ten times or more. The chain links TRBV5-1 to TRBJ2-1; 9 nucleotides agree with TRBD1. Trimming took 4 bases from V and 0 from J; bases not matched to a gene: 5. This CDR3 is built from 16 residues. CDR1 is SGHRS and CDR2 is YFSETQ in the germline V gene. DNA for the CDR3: TGCGCCAGCAGCGCCTCGGGACAGGGCTCCTACAATGAGCAGTTCTTC. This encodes CASSASGQGSYNEQFF. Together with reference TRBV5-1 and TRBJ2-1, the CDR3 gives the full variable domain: KAGVTQTPRYLIKTRGQQVTLSCSPISGHRSVSWYQQTPGQGLQFLFEYFSETQRNKGNFPGRFSGRQFSNSRSEMNVSTLELGDSALYLCASSASGQGSYNEQFFGPGTRLTVL.

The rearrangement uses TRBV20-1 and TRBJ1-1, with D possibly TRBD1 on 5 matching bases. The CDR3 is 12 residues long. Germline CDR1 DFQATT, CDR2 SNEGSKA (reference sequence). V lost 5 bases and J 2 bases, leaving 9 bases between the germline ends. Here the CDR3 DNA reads TGCAGTGCTCCCAGGGACAACACTGAAGCTTTCTTT. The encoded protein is CSAPRDNTEAFF.

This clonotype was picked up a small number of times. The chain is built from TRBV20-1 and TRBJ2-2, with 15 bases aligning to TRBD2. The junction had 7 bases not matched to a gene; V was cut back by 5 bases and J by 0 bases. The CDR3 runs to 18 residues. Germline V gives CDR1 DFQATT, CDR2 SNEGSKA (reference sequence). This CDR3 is CSARKGLAGGANTGELFF. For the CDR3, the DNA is TGCAGTGCTCGTAAGGGACTAGCGGGGGGCGCGAACACCGGGGAGCTGTTTTTT.

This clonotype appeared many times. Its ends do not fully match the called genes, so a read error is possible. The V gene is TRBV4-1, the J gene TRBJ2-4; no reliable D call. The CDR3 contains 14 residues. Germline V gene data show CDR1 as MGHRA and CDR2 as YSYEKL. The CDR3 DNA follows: TGTGCCAGCAGCCAAGTGCTAGCCAAAAACATTCAGTACTTC. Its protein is CASSQVLAKNIQYF.

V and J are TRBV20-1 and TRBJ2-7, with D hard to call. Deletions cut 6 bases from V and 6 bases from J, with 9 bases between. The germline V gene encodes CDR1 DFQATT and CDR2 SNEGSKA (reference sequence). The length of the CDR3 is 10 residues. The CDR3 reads CSATYREQYF. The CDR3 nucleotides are TGCAGTGCAACCTACCGCGAGCAGTACTTC.

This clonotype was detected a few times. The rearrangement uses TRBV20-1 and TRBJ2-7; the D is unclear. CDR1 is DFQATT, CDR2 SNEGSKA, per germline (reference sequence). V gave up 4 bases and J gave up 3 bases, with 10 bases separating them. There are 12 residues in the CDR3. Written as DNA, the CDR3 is TGCAGTGCTACTCCATCGAACTACGAGCAGTACTTC. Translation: CSATPSNYEQYF.

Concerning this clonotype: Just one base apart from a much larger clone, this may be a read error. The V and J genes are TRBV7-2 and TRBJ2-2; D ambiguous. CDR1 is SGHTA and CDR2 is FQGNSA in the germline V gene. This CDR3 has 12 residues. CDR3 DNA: TGTGCCAGCTGCTTAAGAACTACCAAGCTGTTTTTT. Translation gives CASCLRTTKLFF.

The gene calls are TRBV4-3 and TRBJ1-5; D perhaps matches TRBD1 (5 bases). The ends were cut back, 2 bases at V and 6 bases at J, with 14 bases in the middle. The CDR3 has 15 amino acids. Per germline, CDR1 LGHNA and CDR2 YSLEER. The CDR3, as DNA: TGCGCCAGCAGCCAATCTCACAGGAGGGGTCAGCCCCAGCATTTT. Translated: CASSQSHRRGQPQHF.